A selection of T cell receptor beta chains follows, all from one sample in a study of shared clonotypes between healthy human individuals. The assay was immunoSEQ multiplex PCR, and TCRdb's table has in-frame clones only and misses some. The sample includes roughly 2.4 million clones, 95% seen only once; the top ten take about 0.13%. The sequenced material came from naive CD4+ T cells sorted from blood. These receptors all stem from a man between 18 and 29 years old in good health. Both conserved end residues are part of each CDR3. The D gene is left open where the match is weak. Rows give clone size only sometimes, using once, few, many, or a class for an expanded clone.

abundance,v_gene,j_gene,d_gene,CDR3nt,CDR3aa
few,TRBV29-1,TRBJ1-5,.,TGCAGCGCCGGTACGAACAATCAGCCCCAGCATTTT,CSAGTNNQPQHF
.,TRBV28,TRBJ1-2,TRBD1,TGTGCCAGCAGTCCTGCAGGGGGCGAAGGCTATGGCTACACCTTC,CASSPAGGEGYGYTF
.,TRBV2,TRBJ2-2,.,TGTGCCAGCAGTTTTTTGGGGGGTTCCGGGGAGCTGTTTTTT,CASSFLGGSGELFF
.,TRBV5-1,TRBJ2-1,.,TGCGCCAGCAGCCAAACCTCGGGCCCCTACAATGAGCAGTTCTTC,CASSQTSGPYNEQFF
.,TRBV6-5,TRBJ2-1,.,TGTGCCAGCAGTAGCAGCAGAGGAGGATACAATGAGCAGTTCTTC,CASSSSRGGYNEQFF
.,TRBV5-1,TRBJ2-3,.,TGCGCCAGTGGGAGTCCTAGCACAGATACGCAGTATTTT,CASGSPSTDTQYF
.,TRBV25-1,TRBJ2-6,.,TGTGCCAGCAGTGAATACAGGGCTGGGGCCAACGTCCTGACTTTC,CASSEYRAGANVLTF
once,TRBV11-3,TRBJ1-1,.,TGTGCCAGCAGCTTAGCGGGACAAAACACTGAAGCTTTCTTT,CASSLAGQNTEAFF
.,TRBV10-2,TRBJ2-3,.,TGCGCCAGCAGAGGCGTTAGCACAGATACGCAGTATTTT,CASRGVSTDTQYF
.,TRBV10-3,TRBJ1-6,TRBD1,TGTGCCATCAGTGAGGACGGGACAGGGAATTCACCCCTCCACTTT,CAISEDGTGNSPLHF
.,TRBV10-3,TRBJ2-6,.,TGTGCCATCAGTGAGACGTCTGGGGCCAACGTCCTGACTTTC,CAISETSGANVLTF
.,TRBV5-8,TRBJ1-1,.,TGTGCCAGCAGCTTGGGGTCTCCTACGAACACTGAAGCTTTCTTT,CASSLGSPTNTEAFF
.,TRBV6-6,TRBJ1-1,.,TGTGCCAGCACCCCTCGGGGCGGCACTGAAGCTTTCTTT,CASTPRGGTEAFF
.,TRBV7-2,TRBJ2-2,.,TGTGCCAGCAGCTTAGGATTTCTCAGGTCCGGGGAGCTGTTTTTT,CASSLGFLRSGELFF
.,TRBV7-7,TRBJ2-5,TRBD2,TGTGCTAGCAGAGGGGAGGGGGAGACCCAGTACTTC,CASRGEGETQYF
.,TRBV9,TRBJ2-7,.,TGTGCCAGCAGCGTAGTTTACGGCGCCGAGCAGTACTTC,CASSVVYGAEQYF
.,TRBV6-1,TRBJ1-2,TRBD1,TGTGCCATCGGGACAGGCTATGGCTACACCTTC,CAIGTGYGYTF
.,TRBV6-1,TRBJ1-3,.,TGTGCCAGTCTGCCTTACTCTGGAAACACCATATATTTT,CASLPYSGNTIYF
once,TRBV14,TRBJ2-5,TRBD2,TGTGCCAGCAGCCTCCTAGCGGGGGGGTTCCAAGAGACCCAGTACTTC,CASSLLAGGFQETQYF
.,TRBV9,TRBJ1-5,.,TGTGCCAGCAGCGAGCCCGAAAAGGGGGGGACACTTAATAGCAATCAGCCCCAGCATTTT,CASSEPEKGGTLNSNQPQHF
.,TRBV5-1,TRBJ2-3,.,TGCGCCAGCGGACTACAGGAGAGGGGCACAGATACGCAGTATTTT,CASGLQERGTDTQYF
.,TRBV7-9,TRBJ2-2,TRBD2,TGTGCCAGCACCCCGGGGAGGGACACCGGGGAGCTGTTTTTT,CASTPGRDTGELFF
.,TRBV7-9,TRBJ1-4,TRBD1,TGTGCCAGCAGCCCCCGGACAGGGGCAACTAATGAAAAACTGTTTTTT,CASSPRTGATNEKLFF
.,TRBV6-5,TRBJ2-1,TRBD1,TGTGCCAGCAGCCGTGGGGACAGGGGAGACAATGAGCAGTTCTTC,CASSRGDRGDNEQFF
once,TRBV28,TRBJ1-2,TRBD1,TGTGCCAGCAGCTTAACCGGAATGGGACAGGGGTCCTATGGCTACACCTTC,CASSLTGMGQGSYGYTF
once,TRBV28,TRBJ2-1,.,TGTGCCAGCAGTTTAGGGGGCCTCTACAATGAGCAGTTCTTC,CASSLGGLYNEQFF
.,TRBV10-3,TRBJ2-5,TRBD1,TGTGCCATCAGTGCCCCGGGACAGGGCCAAGAGACCCAGTACTTC,CAISAPGQGQETQYF
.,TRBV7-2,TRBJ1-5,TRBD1,TGTGCCAGCAGCCGTGACAGGGATCGCAATCAGCCCCAGCATTTT,CASSRDRDRNQPQHF
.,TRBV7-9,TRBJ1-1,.,TGTGCCAGCAGCTTAGATCCGGGTCGGAACGCTGAAGCTTTCTTT,CASSLDPGRNAEAFF
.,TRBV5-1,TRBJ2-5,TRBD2,TGCGCCAGCAGCTTGCCCTGGGACGGCGGGGGGACCCAGTACTTC,CASSLPWDGGGTQYF
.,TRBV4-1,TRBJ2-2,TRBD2,TGCGCCAGCAGCCAGGGAGGGGCTACGAACACCGGGGAGCTGTTTTTT,CASSQGGATNTGELFF
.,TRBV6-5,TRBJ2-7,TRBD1,TGTGCCAGCAGTTGGGACAGGGAGGGCTACGAGCAGTACTTC,CASSWDREGYEQYF
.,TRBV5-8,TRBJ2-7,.,TGTGCCAGCAGCCCCCAACGGCTTTGGTCCTACGAGCAGTACTTC,CASSPQRLWSYEQYF
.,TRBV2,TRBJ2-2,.,TGTGCCGGAAAGGGAACGGTAAACACCGGGGAGCTGTTTTTT,CAGKGTVNTGELFF
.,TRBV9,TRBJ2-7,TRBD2,TGTGCCAGCAGTGCAGGGGCCCCAAGCGGGGGGGCCAGCCCCTACGAGCAGTACTTC,CASSAGAPSGGASPYEQYF
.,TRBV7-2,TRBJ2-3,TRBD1,TGTGCCAGCAGCTTCGGACAGGGGAGGGATACGCAGTATTTT,CASSFGQGRDTQYF
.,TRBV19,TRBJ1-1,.,TGTGCCAGCGGACCGTTCATGAACACTGAAGCTTTCTTT,CASGPFMNTEAFF
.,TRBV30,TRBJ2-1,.,TGTGCCTGGAGTGTTATGGGGGGAACCACGAATGAGCAGTTCTTC,CAWSVMGGTTNEQFF
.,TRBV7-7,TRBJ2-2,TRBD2,TGTGCTAGCAGTCGGACTAGCGGGAGCCTGGAGCTGTTTTTT,CASSRTSGSLELFF